A single T cell receptor (beta chain) is shown here with its context. Its antigen remains unknown. The sample originates from a study of T cell responses to AZD1222 COVID-19 vaccine. The study, taken as a whole, reports: Donors were largely white British and mainly female; clonal diversity was possibly underestimated. Nearly half of spike-specific TCRs reportedly go after variant regions that carry no mutations.

CDR1 is SGHNT, CDR2 YYREEE, per germline (reference sequence). Trimming cost V 0 bases and J 4 bases, with 13 bases left between them. CDR3 length equals 15 residues. Measured with immunoSEQ multiplex PCR; TCRdb has only the in-frame clones, and not every one. This table holds roughly 190,000 clones, almost 95% found once. The rearrangement uses TRBV5-4 and TRBJ1-2; the D is unclear. The TCR sequence derives from an adult in good health. The source was peripheral blood, collected on day 0 of AZD1222 vaccination. The CDR3 nucleotides read TGTGCCAGCAGCTTGGCCCCCGAAGCGACCTATGGCTACACCTTC. Amino acid sequence: CASSLAPEATYGYTF.